Each of the 25 T cell receptor beta chains below was sequenced from the same sample in a study of cytomegalovirus exposure and HLA in healthy donors. The PCR employed 60 Vbeta primers together with 13 Jbeta primers. The assay was immunoSEQ multiplex PCR, and TCRdb's table has in-frame clones only and misses some. There are under 150,000 clones in the sample; more than 75% occur only once, and 5% to 7.5% lies in the top ten. Material for sequencing was PBMCs. Receptor source: a woman between 40 and 55 years old in good health and CMV-seropositive.

The rearrangement links TRBV6-1 to TRBJ1-2, with 7 bases fitting TRBD1. J lost 5 bases, V lost 9 bases, and 6 bases had no gene match. Germline assignment: CDR1 MNHNS and CDR2 SASEGT. The CDR3 spans 12 residues. CDR3 in DNA: TGTGCCAGTGGGGACAGCCTGTATGGCTACACCTTC. It yields the protein CASGDSLYGYTF.

This chain joins TRBV7-9 and TRBJ2-3; D gene ambiguous. This CDR3 spans 12 amino acids. Germline CDR1 SEHNR, CDR2 FQNEAQ (reference sequence). Trimming cost V 5 bases and J 5 bases, with 8 bases left between them. The CDR3 protein is CASSPIRDTQYF. The CDR3 DNA reads TGTGCCAGCAGCCCTATTCGAGATACGCAGTATTTT.

In this sample, this clone turned up once. The J gene is TRBJ2-1, the V gene TRBV2; 8 bases fit TRBD1. V trimming: 1 base; J trimming: 6 bases; junction bases outside the gene matches: 5. The CDR3 loop spans 15 amino acids. Germline lookup yields CDR1 SNHLY and CDR2 FYNNEI. The CDR3 protein is CASSEVQGAPNEQFF. Written as DNA, the CDR3 is TGTGCCAGCAGTGAAGTCCAGGGGGCCCCCAATGAGCAGTTCTTC.

The chain is built from TRBV14 and TRBJ2-5; 12 bases match TRBD2. After removal of 1 base from V and 4 bases from J, the junction contained 1 base not matched to a gene. Germline CDR1 and CDR2: SGHDN and FVKESK. The CDR3 is made up of 15 amino acids. The CDR3 nucleotides are TGTGCCAGCAGCCAAGGGACTAGCGGGACAGAGACCCAGTACTTC. It codes for CASSQGTSGTETQYF. The full variable domain, rest sourced from reference TRBV14 and TRBJ2-5, is EAGVTQFPSHSVIEKGQTVTLRCDPISGHDNLYWYRRVMGKEIKFLLHFVKESKQDESGMPNNRFLAERTGGTYSTLKVQPAELEDSGVYFCASSQGTSGTETQYFGPGTRLLVL.

This clone occurred once. The gene calls are TRBV7-9 and TRBJ2-3; 9 bases align to TRBD1. Germline V lookup: CDR1 SEHNR, CDR2 FQNEAQ (reference sequence). The CDR3 length is 14 residues. J gave up 4 bases and V 3 bases, and 2 bases lay outside the gene matches. This CDR3 reads CASSLGQGPDTQYF. CDR3 coding DNA: TGTGCCAGCAGCTTGGGACAGGGACCAGATACGCAGTATTTT.

This clone has just a few counts. The chain recombines TRBV28 with TRBJ1-1; 11 nucleotides line up with TRBD1. V lost 5 bases and J lost 4; bases outside the gene matches: 6. Germline V CDR1 and CDR2: MDHEN, SYDVKM. The CDR3 is 15 residues long. CDR3 sequence: CASSPSGTGGTEAFF. The CDR3, as DNA: TGTGCCAGCAGTCCTTCCGGGACAGGGGGCACTGAAGCTTTCTTT.

The rearrangement links TRBV5-8 to TRBJ2-7; TRBD1 aligns across 8 bases. The CDR3 is made up of 14 amino acids. Germline V lookup: CDR1 SGHTS, CDR2 YDEGEE. The V and J ends lost 4 bases and 4 bases, in that order; junction bases with no gene match: 7. CDR3 region: CASSPGTGLYEQYF. CDR3 DNA sequence: TGTGCCAGCAGCCCTGGGACAGGCCTTTACGAGCAGTACTTC.

The chain recombines TRBV6-5 with TRBJ2-1, with D maybe TRBD2 (6 bases). Germline CDR1 and CDR2: MNHEY and SVGAGI. CDR3 length: 14 amino acids. V dropped 5 bases and J dropped 1 base, with 9 bases sitting between them. The CDR3 DNA follows: TGTGCCAGCAGTGTTAGCGGTTCCTACAATGAGCAGTTCTTC. It specifies CASSVSGSYNEQFF.

This clone came up once. The junction and the germline gene differ at one end; a read error may be behind it. The chain links TRBV10-3 to TRBJ2-7; TRBD2 agrees at 8 bases. Germline V gene data show CDR1 as ENHRY and CDR2 as SYGVKD. The CDR3 runs 15 residues. Here the CDR3 reads CAISEKSGSPYGQYF. For the CDR3, the DNA is TGTGCCATCAGTGAGAAGAGCGGGAGTCCGTACGGGCAGTACTTC.

The genes are TRBV7-2 and TRBJ1-5, with D perhaps TRBD1 (5 bases). Germline V gene sequence: CDR1 SGHTA, CDR2 FQGNSA. The CDR3 loop spans 12 amino acids. The V end lost 7 bases, the J end lost 4 bases, and 8 bases lay between the germline ends. The CDR3 nucleotides are TGTGCCAGCACCCGGGGGAATCAGCCCCAGCATTTT. Protein sequence: CASTRGNQPQHF.

The genes are TRBV19 and TRBJ1-2, with 7 bases identical to TRBD1. Trimming removed 0 bases from V and 6 bases from J; junction bases left unmatched: 4. Germline CDR1 LNHDA, CDR2 SQIVND (reference sequence). The CDR3 runs to 14 residues. CDR3 DNA sequence: TGTGCCAGTAGTATAGATCTGACAGGGAATGGCTACACCTTC. Encoded protein: CASSIDLTGNGYTF.

The gene calls are TRBV5-6 and TRBJ2-5, with D perhaps matching TRBD2 (6 bases). The germline V and J ends were trimmed by 1 base and 1 base, with 11 bases remaining between them. Germline V gives CDR1 SGHDT, CDR2 YYEEEE. CDR3 length: 15 residues. In nucleotides, the CDR3 is TGTGCCAGCAGCTTGATCGGGGGACTCCAAGAGACCCAGTACTTC. Protein product: CASSLIGGLQETQYF.

This clone has just a few counts. The chain has TRBV25-1 and TRBJ2-2; TRBD2 aligns across 7 bases. This CDR3 has 15 amino acids. Trimming at V came to 7 bases and at J to 1 base, leaving 6 bases not matched to a gene. Germline CDR1 MGHDK, CDR2 SYGVNS. The CDR3 spells CASNGGRRNTGELFF. The DNA of the CDR3 is TGTGCCAGCAATGGCGGGAGACGGAACACCGGGGAGCTGTTTTTT.

This clone was recorded a few times. J is TRBJ2-1 and V is TRBV12-5; 11 nucleotides agree with TRBD2. Trimming cost V 5 bases and J 6 bases; bases outside gene matches: 6. This CDR3 is built from 15 residues. Germline V gene lookup returns CDR1 LGHNT and CDR2 FRNRAP. The CDR3 sequence: CASGPRLAGTNEQFF. CDR3 in DNA: TGTGCTAGTGGTCCCAGACTAGCGGGAACCAATGAGCAGTTCTTC.

This clone was found a few times. The V call is TRBV5-1, the J call TRBJ2-7; TRBD2 might be the D (6 bases). Trimming pared 0 bases from V and 4 bases from J, leaving 11 bases between. The CDR3 consists of 14 residues. The germline gives CDR1 SGHRS, CDR2 YFSETQ. The CDR3 nucleotides read TGCGCCAGCAGCTTGGCCCCGGAGGGGTACGAGCAGTACTTC. Its translation: CASSLAPEGYEQYF. The whole variable domain, remainder taken from reference TRBV5-1 and TRBJ2-7, is KAGVTQTPRYLIKTRGQQVTLSCSPISGHRSVSWYQQTPGQGLQFLFEYFSETQRNKGNFPGRFSGRQFSNSRSEMNVSTLELGDSALYLCASSLAPEGYEQYFGPGTRLTVT.

This chain connects TRBV9 to TRBJ2-3, with 7 bases aligning to TRBD1. Per germline, CDR1 SGDLS and CDR2 YYNGEE. The V segment lost 0 bases and the J segment 4 bases; nucleotides outside the gene matches: 5. CDR3 length equals 15 residues. CDR3 sequence: CASSVADRAADTQYF. The DNA for the CDR3 is TGTGCCAGCAGCGTAGCCGACAGGGCGGCAGATACGCAGTATTTT. Together with reference TRBV9 and TRBJ2-3, the CDR3 gives the full variable domain: DSGVTQTPKHLITATGQRVTLRCSPRSGDLSVYWYQQSLDQGLQFLIQYYNGEERAKGNILERFSAQQFPDLHSELNLSSLELGDSALYFCASSVADRAADTQYFGPGTRLTVL.

This chain joins TRBV30 and TRBJ2-5; 8 nucleotides match TRBD2. TRBJ2-7 explains the end of the DNA better; the J call may be wrong. This CDR3 has 13 residues. Germline assignment: CDR1 GTSNPN and CDR2 SVGIG (reference sequence). CDR3 amino acids: CAWSPSGLYEQYF. Here the CDR3 DNA reads TGTGCCTGGAGCCCTAGCGGGCTCTACGAGCAGTACTTC.

This sequence joins TRBV9 and TRBJ2-3, with 11 bases matching TRBD1. J was trimmed by 1 base and V by 2 bases; bases with no gene match: 3. CDR1 and CDR2 (germline): SGDLS, YYNGEE. The CDR3 extends over 16 amino acids. The CDR3 DNA sequence: TGTGCCAGCAGCGTTTCGGGACAGGGGGGCACAGATACGCAGTATTTT. Translating gives CASSVSGQGGTDTQYF.

This clone appeared once. This chain joins TRBV5-6 and TRBJ2-5, with 7 bases matching TRBD1. Germline assignment: CDR1 SGHDT and CDR2 YYEEEE. This CDR3 has 13 residues. Trimming removed 1 base from V and 7 bases from J; junction bases left unmatched: 4. The CDR3 loop is CASSLTGVGTQYF. CDR3 nucleotide sequence: TGTGCCAGCAGCTTGACAGGGGTAGGGACCCAGTACTTC. Using reference TRBV5-6 and TRBJ2-5 for the parts outside the CDR3, the full variable domain is DAGVTQSPTHLIKTRGQQVTLRCSPKSGHDTVSWYQQALGQGPQFIFQYYEEEERQRGNFPDRFSGHQFPNYSSELNVNALLLGDSALYLCASSLTGVGTQYFGPGTRLLVL.

The chain employs TRBV6-5 and TRBJ2-7; 11 bases align to TRBD2. The CDR3 spans 14 residues. Germline V gene sequence: CDR1 MNHEY, CDR2 SVGAGI. V was clipped by 8 bases and J by 2 bases; unmatched bases: 5. The CDR3 loop reads CASLTSGDTYEQYF. CDR3 coding DNA: TGTGCCAGCTTGACTAGCGGGGATACCTACGAGCAGTACTTC.

This clone has a handful of counts. The J gene is TRBJ2-4, the V gene TRBV2, with 13 positions matching TRBD2. This CDR3 comprises 14 residues. Germline CDR1 reads SNHLY; CDR2 reads FYNNEI. After removal of 3 bases from V and 8 bases from J, the junction contained 1 base not matched to a gene. The CDR3 DNA reads as TGTGCCAGCAGTGATGGACTAGCGGGGGACATTCAGTACTTC. This codes for CASSDGLAGDIQYF. The whole variable domain, remainder taken from reference TRBV2 and TRBJ2-4, is EPEVTQTPSHQVTQMGQEVILRCVPISNHLYFYWYRQILGQKVEFLVSFYNNEISEKSEIFDDQFSVERPDGSNFTLKIRSTKLEDSAMYFCASSDGLAGDIQYFGAGTRLSVL.

On this clone: The junction differs from germline at one of its ends, possibly a read error. The chain is built from TRBV7-9 and TRBJ2-2; the D gene is possibly TRBD1 (7 bases). Per germline, CDR1 SEHNR and CDR2 FQNEAQ (reference sequence). The CDR3 contains 16 residues. The CDR3 nucleotides read TGTTCCAGCAGCCCCCCGACAGGGACTCACACCGGGGAGCTGTTTTTT. Amino acids: CSSSPPTGTHTGELFF.

This chain links TRBV21-1 with TRBJ1-2; the table's D gene call, TRBD1, was not cross checked with the DNA. TRBV21-1 represents a pseudogene. The CDR3 loop spans 16 amino acids. The CDR3 sequence is CASSRKYASRSYGYTF. The DNA for the CDR3 is TGTGCCAGCAGCCGTAAATACGCAAGCAGGTCCTATGGCTACACCTTC.

To note about this clone: This sample includes further DNA sequences coding for the same CDR3. The V and J genes are TRBV6-1 and TRBJ1-2, with a possible D match to TRBD1 (6 bases). The ends were cut back, 5 bases at V and 2 bases at J, with 9 bases in the middle. The CDR3 is 13 residues long. Germline V gene data show CDR1 as MNHNS and CDR2 as SASEGT. The chain's CDR3 is CASSPDRNYGYTF. The CDR3 nucleotides are TGTGCCAGCAGTCCTGACAGGAACTATGGCTACACCTTC.

The V call is TRBV7-9, the J call TRBJ2-3, with 9 positions matching TRBD2. This CDR3 comprises 14 residues. CDR1 is SEHNR, CDR2 FQNEAQ, per germline (reference sequence). Losses at the gene ends were 4 bases for V and 4 bases for J; bases not matched to a gene: 3. The CDR3 reads CASSWGLAADTQYF. The CDR3 nucleotides read TGTGCCAGCAGCTGGGGACTAGCTGCAGATACGCAGTATTTT.